This T cell receptor beta chain appears in the sequencing data of a study of blood T cell repertoires in COVID-19. Study-level background: Collection of acute and convalescent COVID-19 samples took place in the United States, Italy and Spain. In each case, the material was cDNA or gDNA derived from T cells, B-cell-depleted T cells, or PBMCs.

This CDR3 is built from 15 residues. The germline V gene has CDR1 KGHSH and CDR2 LQKENI. The V and J ends lost 6 bases and 6 bases, in that order; junction bases with no gene match: 13. In the source study's methods: Reference gene primer amplification yielded estimated nucleated cell counts. Method: immunoSEQ multiplex PCR; TCRdb's copy keeps in-frame clones and lacks some. Clone size and the V and J calls come from that table; the DNA yielded D and trimming. The sample consists of roughly 260,000 clones, 65% to 80% of them appearing once. The chain links TRBV18 to TRBJ2-7; 8 nucleotides line up with TRBD2. This receptor was identified in a woman aged 40 to 49 with active or convalescent COVID-19. Sequenced material: peripheral blood. CDR3 sequence reads: CASSSAGGPLVEQYF. CDR3 DNA: TGTGCCAGCTCGTCTGCGGGGGGCCCCCTCGTCGAGCAGTACTTC.